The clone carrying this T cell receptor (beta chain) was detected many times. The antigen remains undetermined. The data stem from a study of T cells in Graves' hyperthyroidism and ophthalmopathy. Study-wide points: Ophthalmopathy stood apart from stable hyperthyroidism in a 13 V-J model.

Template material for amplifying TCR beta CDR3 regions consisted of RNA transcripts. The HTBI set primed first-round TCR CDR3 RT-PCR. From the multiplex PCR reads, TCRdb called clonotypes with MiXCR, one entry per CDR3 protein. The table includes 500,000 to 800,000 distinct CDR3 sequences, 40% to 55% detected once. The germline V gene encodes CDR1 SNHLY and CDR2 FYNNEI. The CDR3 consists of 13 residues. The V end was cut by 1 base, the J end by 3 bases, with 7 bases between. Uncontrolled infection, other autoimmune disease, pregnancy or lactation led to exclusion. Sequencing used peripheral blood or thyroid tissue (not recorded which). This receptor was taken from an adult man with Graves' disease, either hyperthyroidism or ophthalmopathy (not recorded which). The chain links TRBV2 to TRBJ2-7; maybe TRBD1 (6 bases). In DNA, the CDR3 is TGTGCCAGCAGTGAAGTCAGGGGCTACGAGCAGTACTTC. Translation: CASSEVRGYEQYF.